This is a list of T cell receptor beta chains from one sample in a study of T cells in Graves' hyperthyroidism and ophthalmopathy. MiXCR, applied by TCRdb to the multiplex PCR reads, yields one record per CDR3 protein. Of around 520,000 distinct CDR3 sequences in the sample, approximately 25% are singletons; the top ten hold over 9%. The sequenced sample was blood. These receptors were taken from a woman in her twenties or thirties with Graves' ophthalmopathy. CDR3s include the opening cysteine and the closing phenylalanine or tryptophan. Fields, in order: clone size, D gene, J gene, V gene, CDR3 protein, CDR3 DNA. The D gene is left open where the match is weak. Expanded clones get a size class; other rows say once, few or many, or leave the size out.

many,.,TRBJ1-2,TRBV6-5,CATVKNYGYTF,TGTGCCACCGTAAAAAACTATGGCTACACCTTC
.,TRBD1,TRBJ2-7,TRBV3-1,CASSDTGQGSSYEQYF,TGTGCCAGCAGCGACACCGGACAGGGGAGCTCCTACGAGCAGTACTTC
many,.,TRBJ1-2,TRBV6-2/TRBV6-3,CASRSHTPQGGYGYTF,TGTGCCAGCAGGTCACACACCCCACAGGGCGGGTATGGCTACACCTTC
many,.,TRBJ2-7,TRBV7-6,CASSLWANYEQYF,TGTGCCAGCAGCTTATGGGCCAACTACGAGCAGTACTTC
many,.,TRBJ2-5,TRBV20-1,CSAVRYQETQYF,TGCAGTGCTGTCAGATACCAAGAGACCCAGTACTTC
many,.,TRBJ2-7,TRBV18,CASSDQDRGEQYF,TGTGCCAGCTCAGATCAGGATCGCGGCGAGCAGTACTTC
few,TRBD2,TRBJ2-7,TRBV13,CASSLVGRESAEQYF,TGTGCCAGCAGCTTAGTGGGGCGGGAGTCAGCCGAGCAGTACTTC
.,.,TRBJ1-5,TRBV28,CASGAGDSNQPQHF,TGTGCCAGCGGGGCGGGGGATAGCAATCAGCCCCAGCATTTT
few,TRBD1,TRBJ1-1,TRBV4-1,CASSRAQTGYTETFF,TGCGCCAGCAGCCGGGCCCAGACAGGGTACACTGAAACTTTCTTT
.,.,TRBJ1-1,TRBV19,CASRRRSGSGTEAFF,TGTGCCAGTAGACGAAGGTCGGGGAGTGGAACTGAAGCTTTCTTT
once,TRBD2,TRBJ2-7,TRBV6-1,CASEGGPLYEQYF,TGTGCCAGCGAGGGAGGGCCCCTCTACGAGCAGTACTTC
many,.,TRBJ2-7,TRBV2,CASSATSRDSYEQYF,TGTGCCAGCAGTGCCACAAGTCGGGACTCCTACGAGCAGTACTTC
few,.,TRBJ1-5,TRBV20-1,CSAPRPGVMSQPQHF,TGCAGTGCTCCTCGCCCAGGGGTTATGAGTCAGCCCCAGCATTTT
many,.,TRBJ2-2,TRBV7-6,CASSLGFHTGELFF,TGTGCCAGCAGCTTAGGTTTCCACACCGGGGAGCTGTTTTTT
.,.,TRBJ2-2,TRBV24-1,CATSDLGVTGELFF,TGTGCCACCAGTGATCTGGGGGTCACCGGGGAGCTGTTTTTT
many,TRBD2,TRBJ2-7,TRBV5-1,CASSQGGGEQYF,TGCGCCAGCAGCCAAGGCGGGGGCGAGCAGTACTTC
.,TRBD1,TRBJ2-7,TRBV12-3/TRBV12-4,CASSRTGQEYEQYF,TGTGCCAGCAGTCGGACAGGACAAGAGTACGAGCAGTACTTC
many,.,TRBJ1-1,TRBV12-3/TRBV12-4,CASSLLHIEAFF,TGTGCCAGCAGTTTACTTCATATTGAAGCTTTCTTT
many,.,TRBJ1-2,TRBV5-1,CASSPGGGVDYGYTF,TGCGCCAGCAGCCCCGGGGGGGGCGTAGACTATGGCTACACCTTC
many,.,TRBJ2-7,TRBV9,CASSVGASIPYEQYF,TGTGCCAGCAGCGTTGGGGCGTCGATCCCCTACGAGCAGTACTTC
few,.,TRBJ1-3,TRBV5-6,CASSSVSGNTIYF,TGTGCCAGCAGCTCCGTATCTGGAAACACCATATATTTT
many,.,TRBJ1-5,TRBV28,CASSLFETADQPQHF,TGTGCCAGCAGTTTATTCGAAACAGCTGATCAGCCCCAGCATTTT
.,TRBD1,TRBJ2-7,TRBV11-2,CASSSGQGFHEQYF,TGTGCCAGCAGCTCAGGACAGGGATTCCACGAGCAGTACTTC
once,.,TRBJ1-2,TRBV7-2,CASSTSPGYGYTF,TGTGCCAGCAGTACCTCCCCGGGGTATGGCTACACCTTC
.,.,TRBJ1-1,TRBV20-1,CSASPLGSTEAFF,TGCAGTGCTAGTCCCCTCGGTAGCACTGAAGCTTTCTTT
many,.,TRBJ1-1,TRBV28,CASSSPGPPNMNTEAFF,TGTGCCAGCAGTTCACCCGGGCCGCCTAACATGAACACTGAAGCTTTCTTT
many,.,TRBJ1-5,TRBV6-1,CASSGGAGQPQHF,TGTGCCAGCAGCGGGGGCGCAGGGCAGCCCCAGCATTTT
.,TRBD2,TRBJ2-7,TRBV4-2,CASSQVPPGPSGLSYEQYF,TGTGCCAGCAGCCAAGTCCCCCCGGGTCCTAGCGGGCTCTCCTACGAGCAGTACTTC
.,.,TRBJ1-1,TRBV15,CATSREQANTEAFF,TGTGCCACCAGCAGAGAACAGGCGAACACTGAAGCTTTCTTT
many,.,TRBJ2-5,TRBV4-3,CASSQGDTGRETQYF,TGCGCCAGCAGCCAAGGAGACACAGGGAGAGAGACCCAGTACTTC
many,.,TRBJ1-2,TRBV11-1,CASSTPTAVVNYGYTF,TGTGCCAGCAGCACCCCCACAGCGGTAGTTAACTATGGCTACACCTTC
.,TRBD1,TRBJ1-2,TRBV6-5,CASSYSIGTAPYTF,TGTGCCAGCAGTTACTCCATCGGGACAGCACCCTACACCTTC